This T cell receptor (beta chain) was documented in a study of T cells in Graves' hyperthyroidism and ophthalmopathy. V lost 6 bases and J lost 7, with 21 bases in between. Germline assignment: CDR1 SNHLY and CDR2 FYNNEI. This CDR3 comprises 15 residues. TCR beta CDR3 region amplification was performed from RNA transcripts. TCR CDR3 underwent first-round RT-PCR with the HTBI primer set. MiXCR, applied by TCRdb to the multiplex PCR reads, yields one record per CDR3 protein. The sample comprises roughly 580,000 distinct CDR3 sequences, more than 45% of which are singletons, and 8.2% rests with the top ten.

V gene TRBV2 combines with J gene TRBJ1-2; unclear D gene. The source of this sequence is a woman between 18 and 29 years old with Graves' hyperthyroidism. The sample taken for sequencing was peripheral blood or thyroid tissue (not recorded which). DNA of the CDR3: TGTGCCAGCAGAAACTCGCCCTCCCCGAAGGGTGGCTACACCTTC. It yields the protein CASRNSPSPKGGYTF. The complete variable domain, with remaining parts taken from reference TRBV2 and TRBJ1-2, reads EPEVTQTPSHQVTQMGQEVILRCVPISNHLYFYWYRQILGQKVEFLVSFYNNEISEKSEIFDDQFSVERPDGSNFTLKIRSTKLEDSAMYFCASRNSPSPKGGYTFGSGTRLTVV.